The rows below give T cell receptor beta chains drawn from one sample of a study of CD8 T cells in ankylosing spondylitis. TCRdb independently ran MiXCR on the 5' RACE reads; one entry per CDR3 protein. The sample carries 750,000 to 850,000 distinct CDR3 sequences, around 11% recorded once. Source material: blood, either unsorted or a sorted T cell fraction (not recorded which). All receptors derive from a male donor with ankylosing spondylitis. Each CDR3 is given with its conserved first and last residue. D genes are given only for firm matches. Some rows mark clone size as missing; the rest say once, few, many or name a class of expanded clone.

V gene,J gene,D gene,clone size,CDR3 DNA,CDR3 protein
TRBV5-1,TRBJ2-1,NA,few,TGCGCCAGCAGTCGACTAGACTACAATGAGCAGTTCTTC,CASSRLDYNEQFF
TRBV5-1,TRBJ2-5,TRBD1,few,TGCGCCAGCAGCGGAAGGACAGGGCAAGAGACCCAGTACTTC,CASSGRTGQETQYF
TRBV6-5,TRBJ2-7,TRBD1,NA,TGTGCCAGCAGTTACTTGGACAGGGCCGCCTACGAGCAGTACTTC,CASSYLDRAAYEQYF
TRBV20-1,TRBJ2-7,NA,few,TGCAGTGCTAGAGTACCCGACTACGAGCAGTACTTC,CSARVPDYEQYF
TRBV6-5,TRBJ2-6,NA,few,TGTGCCAGCAGTTACTCGAGGACGGTCCTCTCTGGGGCCAACGTCCTGACTTTC,CASSYSRTVLSGANVLTF
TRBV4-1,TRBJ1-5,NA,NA,TGCGCCAGCAGCCAACAGAGTTTCAATCAGCCCCAGCATTTT,CASSQQSFNQPQHF
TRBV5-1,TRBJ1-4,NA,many,TGCGCCAGCAGCTTTGCCCCGGGACGGATTAATGAAAAACTGTTTTTT,CASSFAPGRINEKLFF
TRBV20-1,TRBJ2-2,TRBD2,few,TGCAGTGGGCTAGCGGGGGGCGCAAACACCGGGGAGCTGTTTTTT,CSGLAGGANTGELFF
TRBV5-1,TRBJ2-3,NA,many,TGCGCCAGCAGCCCAGCAGGCTCCCCGGGACGGGTTAGCACAGATACGCAGTATTTT,CASSPAGSPGRVSTDTQYF
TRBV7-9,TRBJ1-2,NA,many,TGTGCCAGCAGCTTAGCAGGGGGTTTTGGCTACACCTTC,CASSLAGGFGYTF
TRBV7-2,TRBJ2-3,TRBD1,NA,TGTGCCAGCAGCCCGGGACAGATATCAGATACGCAGTATTTT,CASSPGQISDTQYF
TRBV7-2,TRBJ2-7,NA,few,TGTGCCAGCAGGGACGTGAGCTCCTACGAGCAGTACTTC,CASRDVSSYEQYF
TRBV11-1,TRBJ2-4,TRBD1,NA,TGTGCCAGCAGCCTGACAGGGGGCGTCGACATTCAGTACTTC,CASSLTGGVDIQYF
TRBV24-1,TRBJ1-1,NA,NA,TGTGCCACCAGTGACTCAAGGGTTCCTGAAGCTTTCTTT,CATSDSRVPEAFF
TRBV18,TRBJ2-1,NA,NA,TGTGCCAGCTCACCACAGGCGGGTTGGTCCTACAATGAGCAGTTCTTC,CASSPQAGWSYNEQFF
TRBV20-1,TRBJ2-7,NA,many,TGCAGTGCTAGAGATCTCTCCTCCTACGAGCAGTACTTC,CSARDLSSYEQYF
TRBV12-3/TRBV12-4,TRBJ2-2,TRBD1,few,TGTGCCAGCAGTTTAGCCCAAACCGTGACAGGGAACTTCACCGGGGAGCTGTTTTTT,CASSLAQTVTGNFTGELFF
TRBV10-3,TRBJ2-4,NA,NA,TGTGCCATCAGTTCGACCCAAGCCGGGCCGGAAAACATTCAGTACTTC,CAISSTQAGPENIQYF
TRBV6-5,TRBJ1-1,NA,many,TGTGCCAGCAGTTACTGGTCGGGAGGGAACACTGAAGCTTTCTTT,CASSYWSGGNTEAFF
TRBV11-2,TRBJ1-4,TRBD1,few,TGTGCCAGCAGCTCCCGACCTTCAGGGGGCCCGAATGAACGGGAAAAACTGTTTTTT,CASSSRPSGGPNEREKLFF
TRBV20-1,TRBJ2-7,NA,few,TGCAGTGCTAGCCCGGGGAGATACCGCTACGAGCAGTACTTC,CSASPGRYRYEQYF
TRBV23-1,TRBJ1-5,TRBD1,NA,TGCGCCAGCAGTCCACAGGGGATGAGCAATCAGCCCCAGCATTTT,CASSPQGMSNQPQHF
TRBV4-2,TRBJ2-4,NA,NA,TGTGCCAGCAGCCTCATCCTAGGCTCTACGGGGAAGAAAAACATTCAGTACTTC,CASSLILGSTGKKNIQYF
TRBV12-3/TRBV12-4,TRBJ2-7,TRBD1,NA,TGTGCCAGCAGTATCCGGGACAGGGGAAGGAACGAGCAGTACTTC,CASSIRDRGRNEQYF
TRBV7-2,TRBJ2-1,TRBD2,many,TGCGCCAGCAGCTTGGGACTATTCTCCTACAATGAGCAGTTCTTC,CASSLGLFSYNEQFF
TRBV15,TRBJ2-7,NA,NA,TGTGCCACCAGCAGAGATACAGGTGGACCGGACGAGCAGTACTTC,CATSRDTGGPDEQYF
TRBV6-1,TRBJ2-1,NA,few,TGTGCCAGCAGTGAACAACCCCCACCGTACAATGAGCAGTTCTTC,CASSEQPPPYNEQFF
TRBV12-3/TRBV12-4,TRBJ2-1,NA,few,TGTGCCAGCAGTCAATACCTCCGGGCCGAGTTCTTC,CASSQYLRAEFF
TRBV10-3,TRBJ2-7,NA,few,TGTGCCATCAGTTCCCGGGACTTAGGATACGAGCAGTACTTC,CAISSRDLGYEQYF
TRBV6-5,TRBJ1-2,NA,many,TGTGCCAGCCGGACAGTGAACTATGGCTACACCTTC,CASRTVNYGYTF
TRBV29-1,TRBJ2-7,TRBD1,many,TGCAGCGTCTCAACCGCAGACAGGGACGGTACCTACGAGCAGTACTTC,CSVSTADRDGTYEQYF
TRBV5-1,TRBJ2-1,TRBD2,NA,TGCGCCAGCAGCGCGGGACTAGCGGGAGGGGACAATGAGCAGTTCTTC,CASSAGLAGGDNEQFF
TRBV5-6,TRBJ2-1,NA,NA,TGTGCCAGCAGCAATTACCTCTTAACACAGGAACACTACAATGAGCAGTTCTTC,CASSNYLLTQEHYNEQFF